The 32 T cell receptor beta chains given below trace back to one sample, sequenced in a study of blood T cell repertoires in COVID-19. Assay: immunoSEQ multiplex PCR; the TCRdb copy retains only in-frame clones and omits some. The repertoire includes 45,000 to 55,000 clones, about 82% of them detected once, and 20% to 25% sits in the top ten. Sequencing used peripheral blood. The receptors derive from an elderly woman with acute or convalescent COVID-19.

The chain recombines TRBV30 with TRBJ2-2; D may be TRBD1 (5 bases). CDR3 length: 15 amino acids. In germline, CDR1 is GTSNPN, CDR2 SVGIG (reference sequence). Trimming cost V 6 bases and J 5 bases, with 19 bases left between them. The CDR3 DNA is TGTGCCTGCCACGGTGGGGCTAGACGGACCGGGGAGCTGTTTTTT. It yields the protein CACHGGARRTGELFF. The full variable domain, its missing parts supplied by reference TRBV30 and TRBJ2-2, is SQTIHQWPATLVQPVGSPLSLECTVEGTSNPNLYWYRQAAGRGLQLLFYSVGIGQISSEVPQNLSASRPQDRQFILSSKKLLLSDSGFYLCACHGGARRTGELFFGEGSRLTVL.

Written as DNA, the CDR3 is TGTGCCAGCAGCTCACAGGGGGCAGCTAATGAAAAACTGTTTTTT. It codes for CASSSQGAANEKLFF. The gene calls are TRBV28 and TRBJ1-4; 9 bases agree with TRBD1. There are 15 residues in the CDR3. With 6 bases clipped from V and 3 bases from J, the junction kept 5 bases outside the gene matches. Germline CDR1 MDHEN, CDR2 SYDVKM.

The chain recombines TRBV19 with TRBJ1-6; 7 positions match TRBD1. The germline V gene encodes CDR1 LNHDA and CDR2 SQIVND (reference sequence). Trimming removed 5 bases from V and 4 bases from J; junction bases left unmatched: 2. CDR3 length: 14 residues. The CDR3 protein is CASSGTEYNSPLHF. The CDR3 DNA sequence: TGTGCCAGTAGTGGGACAGAGTATAATTCACCCCTCCACTTT. Full variable domain (outside the CDR3, taken from reference TRBV19 and TRBJ1-6): DGGITQSPKYLFRKEGQNVTLSCEQNLNHDAMYWYRQDPGQGLRLIYYSQIVNDFQKGDIAEGYSVSREKKESFPLTVTSAQKNPTAFYLCASSGTEYNSPLHFGNGTRLTVT.

The chain couples TRBV6-5 to TRBJ2-3; maybe TRBD2 (6 bases). CDR3 length equals 14 residues. The germline CDR1 and CDR2 sequences are MNHEY and SVGAGI. Trimming left V 6 bases short and J 3 bases short, with 13 bases between. The chain's CDR3 is CASSPTTRTDTQYF. For the CDR3, the DNA is TGTGCCAGCAGCCCGACGACTAGAACAGATACGCAGTATTTT.

V usage is TRBV5-1 and J usage is TRBJ2-1, with 12 bases that match TRBD2. The CDR3 has 17 amino acids. CDR1 is SGHRS, CDR2 YFSETQ, per germline. V lost 0 bases and J lost 6; bases outside the gene matches: 7. DNA of the CDR3: TGCGCCAGCAGCTTGGGGACTAGCGGGATACCCGCCAATGAGCAGTTCTTC. Translation gives CASSLGTSGIPANEQFF.

In DNA, the CDR3 is TGTGCCAGCAGCTTGGATTCGGGAAGGGGGACAGATACGCAGTATTTT. Amino acids: CASSLDSGRGTDTQYF. The chain recombines TRBV5-4 with TRBJ2-3; perhaps TRBD1 as D (6 bases). Germline loops: CDR1 SGHNT, CDR2 YYREEE (reference sequence). CDR3 length equals 16 residues. The V end lost 0 bases, the J end lost 3 bases, and 14 bases lay between the germline ends.

This sequence joins TRBV6-5 and TRBJ2-5; D is uncertain. Germline loops: CDR1 MNHEY, CDR2 SVGAGI. CDR3 size: 14 residues. Trimming left V 8 bases short and J 7 bases short, with 20 bases between. CDR3 coding DNA: TGTGCCAGCGTACAGTCCCCAAGGTATGGGACCCAGTACTTC. Amino acid sequence: CASVQSPRYGTQYF.

This clone was seen a few times. The chain couples TRBV5-1 to TRBJ2-5, with a weak D call TRBD1 (6 bases). The V end was cut by 4 bases, the J end by 2 bases, with 12 bases between. The germline CDR1 and CDR2 sequences are SGHRS and YFSETQ. The length of the CDR3 is 14 residues. In nucleotides, the CDR3 is TGCGCCAGCAGCGGGGCAGGGGCGCAAGAGACCCAGTACTTC. This sequence encodes CASSGAGAQETQYF.

The chain recombines TRBV19 with TRBJ2-2, with D possibly being TRBD1 (6 bases). V dropped 0 bases and J dropped 5 bases, with 13 bases sitting between them. Germline CDR1 reads LNHDA; CDR2 reads SQIVND (reference sequence). This CDR3 has 16 residues. CDR3 coding DNA: TGTGCCAGTAGTATAGAGAGGGGGACACGGACCGGGGAGCTGTTTTTT. Its protein is CASSIERGTRTGELFF.

The chain is built from TRBV6-5 and TRBJ1-2; 7 positions match TRBD1. The CDR3 totals 14 residues. V dropped 6 bases and J dropped 3; count of bases not matched to a gene: 7. CDR1 and CDR2 from the germline V gene are MNHEY and SVGAGI. The CDR3 bases are TGTGCCAGCAGCGCGGGACAGCCAGACTATGGCTACACCTTC. This codes for CASSAGQPDYGYTF.

The CDR3 sequence is CASSLQGSRNQPQHF. The CDR3 region has the DNA TGTGCCAGCAGTTTACAGGGGTCTCGCAATCAGCCCCAGCATTTT. The chain joins TRBV27 to TRBJ1-5; D might be TRBD1 (6 bases). Trimming cost V 2 bases and J 2 bases, with 10 bases left between them. The CDR3 spans 15 residues. CDR1 is MNHEY and CDR2 is SMNVEV in the germline V gene (reference sequence).

This chain links TRBV5-4 with TRBJ2-3; TRBD2 matches 10 bases. Germline-derived CDR1 and CDR2 are SGHNT and YYREEE (reference sequence). CDR3 size: 13 residues. V gave up 4 bases and J gave up 14 bases; unmatched junction bases: 10. CDR3 DNA sequence: TGTGCCAGCAGCATTTCCGGTAGCGGGAGGTGGTATTTT. It codes for CASSISGSGRWYF.

The V call is TRBV18, the J call TRBJ2-1; D remains ambiguous. This CDR3 is 15 amino acids long. Germline V lookup: CDR1 KGHSH, CDR2 LQKENI. V was cut by 6 bases and J by 0 bases, with 12 bases left in between. In nucleotides, the CDR3 is TGTGCCAGCTCCTATCGGTCGAGCTCCTACAATGAGCAGTTCTTC. This codes for CASSYRSSSYNEQFF.

The chain links TRBV2 to TRBJ1-2, with TRBD1 identical over 8 bases. Germline values: CDR1 SNHLY, CDR2 FYNNEI. The CDR3 is 14 amino acids. Trimming cost V 2 bases and J 8 bases; bases outside gene matches: 7. The CDR3 protein is CASSEFEDRVGYTF. For the CDR3, the DNA is TGTGCCAGCAGTGAATTCGAGGACAGGGTCGGCTACACCTTC.

This clone is medium-sized in the sample. V and J are TRBV27 and TRBJ1-3, with a possible D match to TRBD1 (5 bases). Germline V gene lookup returns CDR1 MNHEY and CDR2 SMNVEV (reference sequence). This CDR3 spans 14 amino acids. The germline V and J ends were trimmed by 6 bases and 0 bases, with 9 bases remaining between them. The CDR3 here is CASSKQVSGNTIYF. The CDR3 region has the DNA TGTGCCAGCAGCAAACAGGTCTCTGGAAACACCATATATTTT.

This chain links TRBV24-1 with TRBJ2-2, with TRBD2 as a possible D gene (6 bases). The germline CDR1 and CDR2 sequences are KGHDR and SFDVKD. The CDR3 has 14 residues. The V end lost 8 bases, the J end lost 7 bases, and 16 bases lay between the germline ends. CDR3 loop: CATTLRRGIGELFF. The CDR3 nucleotides read TGTGCCACCACCCTTAGGAGGGGTATCGGGGAGCTGTTTTTT.

The sample holds one count of this clone. This chain uses TRBV11-3 with TRBJ2-7; tentative D call: TRBD1 (5 bases). V gave up 0 bases and J gave up 5 bases, with 5 bases separating them. CDR1 and CDR2 from the germline V gene are SGHNT and YENEEA. This CDR3 spans 12 amino acids. The CDR3 is CASSLDRDEQYF. CDR3 bases: TGTGCCAGCAGCTTAGACAGGGACGAGCAGTACTTC.

This chain joins TRBV9 and TRBJ2-5; 12 nucleotides match TRBD2. The CDR3 has 15 amino acids. CDR1 is SGDLS and CDR2 is YYNGEE in the germline V gene. The trim removed 4 bases at V and 2 bases at J, leaving 3 bases unmatched. CDR3: CASSTSGGQQETQYF. The DNA for the CDR3 is TGTGCCAGCAGCACTAGCGGGGGGCAGCAAGAGACCCAGTACTTC. The entire variable domain, with the rest obtained from reference TRBV9 and TRBJ2-5, is as follows: DSGVTQTPKHLITATGQRVTLRCSPRSGDLSVYWYQQSLDQGLQFLIQYYNGEERAKGNILERFSAQQFPDLHSELNLSSLELGDSALYFCASSTSGGQQETQYFGPGTRLLVL.

The chain has TRBV6-5 and TRBJ1-2, with TRBD1 matching over 8 bases. The J segment lost 4 bases and the V segment lost 6 bases, leaving 10 bases of the junction unmatched. Germline lookup yields CDR1 MNHEY and CDR2 SVGAGI. The CDR3 is 15 residues long. The CDR3 sequence is CASSPPQGAGYGYTF. The DNA of the CDR3 is TGTGCCAGCAGCCCCCCCCAGGGGGCAGGCTATGGCTACACCTTC.

In this sample, this clone turned up a few times. The chain carries TRBV12-3 or TRBV12-4 and TRBJ1-5, with unresolved D. Between the trimmed V and J ends, which lost 3 bases and 5 bases, there was a span of 8 bases. The CDR3 length is 13 residues. The CDR3 DNA reads as TGTGCCAGCAGTTTGACGAGGGATCAGCCCCAGCATTTT. Its protein product is CASSLTRDQPQHF.

This chain uses TRBV27 with TRBJ2-3; 13 bases map to TRBD2. V shed 6 bases, J shed 8 bases, and the junction held 26 bases outside the gene matches. CDR1 is MNHEY and CDR2 is SMNVEV in the germline V gene (reference sequence). CDR3 length equals 21 residues. The CDR3 sequence is CASSHPGLAGRRGRDYVTQYF. The CDR3 region has the DNA TGTGCCAGCAGCCATCCGGGACTAGCGGGACGTCGAGGGCGAGATTATGTTACGCAGTATTTT.

The rearrangement joins TRBV18 to TRBJ2-7; 10 bases fit TRBD1. The germline V gene has CDR1 KGHSH and CDR2 LQKENI. The CDR3 is made up of 13 amino acids. Trimming removed 1 base from V and 6 bases from J; junction bases left unmatched: 0. This chain's CDR3 is CASSPRTGGEQYV. CDR3 sequence (DNA): TGTGCCAGCTCACCACGGACAGGGGGCGAGCAGTACGTC.

V and J are TRBV23-1 and TRBJ1-5; tentatively, D is TRBD1 (6 bases). TRBV23-1 is annotated as an ORF whose role is uncertain. The CDR3 totals 15 residues. V was pared by 4 bases and J by 1 base, with 11 bases between. For the CDR3, the DNA is TGCGCCAGCAGTCGACAACAGGGAAGCAATCAGCCCCAGCATTTT. It translates to CASSRQQGSNQPQHF.

The chain has TRBV5-4 and TRBJ2-5; 8 bases align to TRBD2. V was pared by 0 bases and J by 4 bases, with 8 bases of the junction left unmatched. The CDR3 consists of 16 residues. Germline V lookup: CDR1 SGHNT, CDR2 YYREEE (reference sequence). The CDR3, as DNA: TGTGCCAGCAGCTTGGGGCCCAGCGGGAGTTCAGAGACCCAGTACTTC. It codes for CASSLGPSGSSETQYF.

This chain connects TRBV7-3 to TRBJ2-5; D call uncertain. The germline V gene encodes CDR1 SGHTA and CDR2 FQGTGA. Trimming left V 5 bases short and J 5 bases short, with 15 bases between. This CDR3 region has 14 residues. CDR3 in amino acids: CASSPDRHGETQYF. The CDR3 coding sequence is TGTGCCAGCAGCCCAGATCGACATGGGGAGACCCAGTACTTC.

The chain couples TRBV10-3 to TRBJ1-4, with unresolved D. Trimming took 9 bases from V and 8 from J, leaving 13 bases between them. Germline CDR1 reads ENHRY; CDR2 reads SYGVKD. The CDR3 is made up of 12 amino acids. The CDR3 sequence is CAIGSVREKLFF. CDR3 sequence (DNA): TGTGCCATTGGATCCGTGAGGGAAAAACTGTTTTTT.

The chain combines TRBV5-4 with TRBJ2-1, with 8 bases matching TRBD2. Germline V gene data show CDR1 as SGHNT and CDR2 as YYREEE (reference sequence). The CDR3 is made up of 16 amino acids. The J segment lost 1 base and the V segment lost 2 bases, leaving 5 bases of the junction unmatched. CDR3 bases: TGTGCCAGCAGCTTAGGAGCGGGAGAATCCTACAATGAGCAGTTCTTC. It codes for CASSLGAGESYNEQFF.

The table lists this clone with a few counts. V gene TRBV3-1 (or the pseudogene TRBV3-2) combines with J gene TRBJ2-1, with D possibly being TRBD2 (6 bases). The CDR3 covers 17 residues. Per germline, CDR1 LGHDT and CDR2 YNNKEL (reference sequence). Trimming took 1 base from V and 2 from J, leaving 15 bases between them. The CDR3: CASSQGSGREAYNEQFF. DNA of the CDR3: TGTGCCAGCAGCCAAGGATCGGGGCGGGAAGCCTACAATGAGCAGTTCTTC.

This chain connects TRBV23-1 to TRBJ1-4; D remains unclear. TRBV23-1 is known as an ORF, though its function is uncertain. The CDR3 contains 19 residues. The ends were cut back, 2 bases at V and 3 bases at J, with 22 bases in the middle. The CDR3 spells CASSQTSPAKGRSNEKLFF. CDR3 bases: TGCGCCAGCAGTCAAACCTCCCCGGCGAAAGGGAGGTCTAATGAAAAACTGTTTTTT.

The rearrangement joins TRBV7-9 to TRBJ2-7; no clear D. CDR1 and CDR2 (germline): SEHNR, FQNEAQ (reference sequence). With 2 bases removed from V and 0 bases from J, the gap between germline ends came to 8 bases. The CDR3 totals 14 residues. CDR3 sequence reads: CASSLPSSSYEQYV. The CDR3 coding sequence is TGTGCCAGCAGCTTACCATCTAGCTCCTACGAGCAGTACGTC.

This rearrangement joins TRBV19 to TRBJ2-1; TRBD2 agrees at 8 bases. The J segment lost 4 bases and the V segment lost 7 bases, leaving 3 bases of the junction unmatched. The CDR3 spans 13 residues. The germline V gene encodes CDR1 LNHDA and CDR2 SQIVND (reference sequence). CDR3: CASNREGYNEQFF. The CDR3 nucleotides are TGTGCCAGTAATCGGGAGGGTTACAATGAGCAGTTCTTC. The whole variable domain, remainder taken from reference TRBV19 and TRBJ2-1, is DGGITQSPKYLFRKEGQNVTLSCEQNLNHDAMYWYRQDPGQGLRLIYYSQIVNDFQKGDIAEGYSVSREKKESFPLTVTSAQKNPTAFYLCASNREGYNEQFFGPGTRLTVL.

The genes are TRBV19 and TRBJ2-1, with D possibly TRBD1 on 5 matching bases. This CDR3 is 14 amino acids long. Trimming stripped 9 bases from V and 4 bases from J, with 16 bases between. Germline V lookup: CDR1 LNHDA, CDR2 SQIVND (reference sequence). The CDR3 DNA follows: TGTGCCAGCAAAGGACATTTGGTTTACAATGAGCAGTTCTTC. Encoded protein: CASKGHLVYNEQFF.